This T cell receptor (beta chain) appears in the sequencing data of a study of Siglec-9 on CD8 T cells in melanoma (dated by TCRdb to the late 2010s). Study-level background: The study investigated Siglec-9 expression on CD8+ T cells and the role of Siglec-9 in regulating T cells in the melanoma tumor microenvironment.

V is pared back by 5 bases and J by 1 base, with 18 bases lying between the germline termini. There are 17 amino acids in the CDR3, from cysteine to phenylalanine inclusive. Only CDR3 DNA is held: 51 bases, read in frame from base 1. In the germline V gene, CDR1 corresponds to LGHNT and CDR2 to FRNRAP. General conclusions and limits of the study: According to the report, an effector memory CD8+ T-cell subset that seemed to build up inside melanoma tumors was both marked and regulated by Siglec-9.

Receptors were amplified or captured by the immunoSEQ multiplex PCR assay. In its TCRdb copy, this immuneACCESS table keeps in-frame sequences only and misses some clones. Where compared with another copy, unresolved V genes explain less than half of these, and the others have no known cause. In all, the sample holds about 33,000 clones, and about four fifths of those were seen once. The biggest ten clones account for over 1.5% of the sample. As regards this clone: Its antigen remains unidentified. No base-level quality is on record; no much larger clone is a single base apart.

The rearrangement joined TRBV12-5 to TRBJ1-3; TRBD1 is possibly the D segment (5 matching bases). Input material: Siglec-9- CD8+ T cells sorted from blood. The cell subset or site label corresponds to: CD8 T cells lacking Siglec-9. The clonotype was recovered from a human donor in good health. The CDR3 protein sequence reads: CASGPPLLRASGNTIYF. The nucleotide sequence is given as TGTGCTAGTGGTCCACCTCTCCTCAGGGCGTCTGGAAACACCATATATTTT.